This TCR beta chain comes out of a study of CD8+ T cells in alopecia areata. Whole-study findings and limits: Between patients, shared TCR sequences were less clear than in mice. This was possibly due in part to HLA diversity in the patient population.

Notes on this clone: Its antigen remains unknown.

RNA extraction and reverse transcription yielded cDNA as sequencing template. Some clones are missing from TCRdb's copy, which holds only in-frame ones; the method was immunoSEQ multiplex PCR. The data contain 65,000 to 70,000 clones, roughly 61% of them singletons. This TCR was sampled from a human donor with alopecia areata. This specimen was CD8+ T cells sorted from blood, taken at week 0.

The CDR3 DNA sequence: TGCAGCGTTGACGGGGTAGCGACAGCCAGTTCCGACAATGAGCAGTTCTTC. Translating it yields CSVDGVATASSDNEQFF. The chain is built from TRBV29-1 and TRBJ2-1, with D perhaps being TRBD1 or TRBD2 (5 bases each). V was pared by 3 bases and J by 5 bases, with 23 bases between. Germline-derived CDR1 and CDR2 are SQVTM and ANQGSEA. CDR3 length: 17 residues.